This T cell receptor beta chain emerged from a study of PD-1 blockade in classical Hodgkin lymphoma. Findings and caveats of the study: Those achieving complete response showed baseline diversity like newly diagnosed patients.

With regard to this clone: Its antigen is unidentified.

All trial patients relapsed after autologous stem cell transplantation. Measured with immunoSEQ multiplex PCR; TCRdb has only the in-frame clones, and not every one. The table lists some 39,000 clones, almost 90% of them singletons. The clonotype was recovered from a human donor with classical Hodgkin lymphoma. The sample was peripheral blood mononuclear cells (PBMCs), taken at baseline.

CDR3 in DNA: TGTGCCAGCAGCGCGAGGGGGGGGACTAGTGCCTACGAGCAGTACTTC. It is translated as CASSARGGTSAYEQYF. The V call is TRBV9, the J call TRBJ2-7; 8 nucleotides agree with TRBD2. Germline values: CDR1 SGDLS, CDR2 YYNGEE. J lost 2 bases, V lost 3 bases, and 10 bases had no gene match. This CDR3 spans 16 amino acids.